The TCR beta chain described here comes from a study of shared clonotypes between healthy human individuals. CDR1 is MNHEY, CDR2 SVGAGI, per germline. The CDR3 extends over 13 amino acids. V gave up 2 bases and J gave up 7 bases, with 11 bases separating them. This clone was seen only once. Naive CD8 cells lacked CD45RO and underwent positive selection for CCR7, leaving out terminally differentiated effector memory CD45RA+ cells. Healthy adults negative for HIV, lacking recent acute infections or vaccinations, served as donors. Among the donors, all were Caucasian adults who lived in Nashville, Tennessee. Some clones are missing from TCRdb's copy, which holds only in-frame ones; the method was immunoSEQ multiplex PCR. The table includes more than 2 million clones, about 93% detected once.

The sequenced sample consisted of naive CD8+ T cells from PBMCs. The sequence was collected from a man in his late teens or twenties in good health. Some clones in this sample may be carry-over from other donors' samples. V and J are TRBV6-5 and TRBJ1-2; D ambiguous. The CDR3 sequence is CASSYAEGFGYTF. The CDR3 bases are TGTGCCAGCAGTTACGCCGAGGGATTTGGCTACACCTTC.